Listed here are 22 T cell receptor beta chains from one sample, sequenced in a study of T cell responses to AZD1222 COVID-19 vaccine (dated by TCRdb to the early 2020s). The receptor library was made with the immunoSEQ multiplex PCR assay. TCRdb's version of the immuneACCESS table is confined to in-frame rearrangements and falls short of the full clone set. An unresolved V gene accounts for under half of the shortfall where checked; the remainder is of unknown origin. The sample table holds 82,000 or so clones, of which 90% to 95% were seen once. The ten most abundant clones make up about 5.2% of the sample. The time point label, as the study defines it: baseline before first vaccination. Sequencing used peripheral blood, obtained on day 0 of AZD1222 vaccination. These receptors all come from an adult in good health.

The rearrangement joins TRBV11-2 to TRBJ1-2, with D uncertain. V shed 1 base and J shed 8 bases, with 17 bases lying between them. The germline V gene encodes CDR1 SGHAT and CDR2 FQNNGV. The CDR3 has 15 amino acids. The CDR3 sequence is CASSLAGRRDRGYTF. In DNA, the CDR3 is TGTGCCAGCAGCTTAGCTGGCAGGAGAGATCGCGGCTACACCTTC.

V gene TRBV19 combines with J gene TRBJ1-2; 12 nucleotides agree with TRBD1. Per the germline V gene, CDR1 is LNHDA and CDR2 is SQIVND (reference sequence). V shed 5 bases, J shed 4 bases, and the junction held 5 bases outside the gene matches. This CDR3 has 15 residues. As DNA, the CDR3 is TGTGCCAGTAGTCGGGGGACAGGGGGCGCCTATGGCTACACCTTC. The encoded protein is CASSRGTGGAYGYTF.

V is TRBV7-9 and J is TRBJ1-2; D might be TRBD1 (5 bases). V was shortened by 3 bases and J by 8 bases, with 10 bases between the two germline ends. CDR1 is SEHNR and CDR2 is FQNEAQ in the germline V gene (reference sequence). The CDR3 is made up of 12 amino acids. The CDR3 DNA follows: TGTGCCAGCAGCTTCTTCGCAGGGGGCTACACCTTC. Translating it yields CASSFFAGGYTF.

The chain has TRBV25-1 and TRBJ1-4; D is perhaps TRBD1 (5 bases). This CDR3 region has 16 residues. Trimming removed 3 bases at V and 3 bases at J, with 14 bases between. Germline CDR1 and CDR2: MGHDK and SYGVNS. The DNA for the CDR3 is TGTGCCAGCAGTGACTCCCTAGACAGCCCTAATGAAAAACTGTTTTTT. It encodes CASSDSLDSPNEKLFF.

V and J are TRBV3-1 (or the pseudogene TRBV3-2) and TRBJ2-5; a possible D gene is TRBD2 (7 bases). CDR3 length equals 14 residues. CDR1 is LGHDT and CDR2 is YNNKEL in the germline V gene (reference sequence). V was shortened by 6 bases and J by 5 bases, with 16 bases between the two germline ends. CDR3 loop: CASRFRGGEETQYF. For the CDR3, the DNA is TGTGCCAGCAGGTTCAGAGGGGGGGAGGAGACCCAGTACTTC.

This rearrangement joins TRBV4-1 to TRBJ2-3, with 14 positions matching TRBD2. V was clipped by 0 bases and J by 2 bases; unmatched bases: 13. Looked up from germline, CDR1 is MGHRA and CDR2 is YSYEKL. The CDR3 is made up of 21 amino acids. CDR3: CASSQDQARAGLAGATDTQYF. The CDR3 region has the DNA TGCGCCAGCAGCCAAGATCAGGCCAGGGCGGGACTAGCGGGGGCCACAGATACGCAGTATTTT.

This chain uses TRBV10-3 with TRBJ2-3; tentatively, D is TRBD1 or TRBD2 (5 bases each). The ends were cut back, 6 bases at V and 1 base at J, with 8 bases in the middle. Germline lookup yields CDR1 ENHRY and CDR2 SYGVKD. This CDR3 region has 13 residues. CDR3 residues: CAIRGTGTDTQYF. CDR3 DNA sequence: TGTGCCATCAGGGGGACCGGCACAGATACGCAGTATTTT.

The chain employs TRBV3-1 (or the pseudogene TRBV3-2) and TRBJ1-6; the D is unclear. Trimming took 2 bases from V and 9 from J, leaving 5 bases between them. Germline CDR1 and CDR2: LGHDT and YNNKEL (reference sequence). This CDR3 region has 12 residues. CDR3 nucleotides: TGTGCCAGCAGCCAAAGCGGTTCACCCCTCCACTTT. It codes for CASSQSGSPLHF.

The chain recombines TRBV9 with TRBJ2-5; tentatively, D is TRBD1 (6 bases). Trimming removed 2 bases at V and 5 bases at J, with 16 bases between. CDR1 SGDLS and CDR2 YYNGEE come from the germline V gene. CDR3 size: 15 residues. CDR3 loop: CASSVGAGGSETQYF. The CDR3 nucleotides read TGTGCCAGCAGCGTGGGGGCTGGGGGCAGCGAGACCCAGTACTTC.

The chain has TRBV28 and TRBJ2-7, with 7 positions matching TRBD1. Per germline, CDR1 MDHEN and CDR2 SYDVKM. Trimming at V came to 5 bases and at J to 4 bases, leaving 8 bases not matched to a gene. CDR3 length: 14 amino acids. The CDR3 DNA sequence: TGTGCCAGCAGTCCAAACAGGGGAAGATACGAGCAGTACTTC. Protein product: CASSPNRGRYEQYF.

V usage is TRBV24-1 and J usage is TRBJ2-5; 9 nucleotides agree with TRBD1. Germline values: CDR1 KGHDR, CDR2 SFDVKD. V lost 4 bases to trimming and J lost 1 base; unmatched junction nucleotides: 6. The CDR3 has 16 amino acids. The CDR3 here is CATSEPGQGPQETQYF. The CDR3 DNA reads TGTGCCACCAGTGAGCCGGGACAGGGCCCCCAAGAGACCCAGTACTTC.

In this sample, this clone turned up once. The DNA of the CDR3 is TGTGCCTGGCTTAAACACAGTTCTTACTACAATGAGCAGTTCTTC. This encodes CAWLKHSSYYNEQFF. The chain employs TRBV30 and TRBJ2-1; no firm D call. CDR3 size: 15 residues. CDR1 and CDR2 (germline): GTSNPN, SVGIG (reference sequence). Deletions cut 5 bases from V and 3 bases from J, with 17 bases between.

V gene TRBV7-2 combines with J gene TRBJ2-7; 11 nucleotides agree with TRBD1. Germline CDR1 and CDR2: SGHTA and FQGNSA. Germline trimming cut 5 bases from V and 3 bases from J; bases unmatched to any gene: 6. There are 15 residues in the CDR3. Here the CDR3 reads CASSTRTGGLYEQYF. The DNA for the CDR3 is TGTGCCAGCAGCACGCGGACAGGGGGCCTCTACGAGCAGTACTTC.

The chain combines TRBV5-1 with TRBJ2-5; 7 bases line up with TRBD2. Germline CDR1 SGHRS, CDR2 YFSETQ. This CDR3 has 16 residues. The V segment lost 3 bases and the J segment 5 bases; nucleotides outside the gene matches: 13. The CDR3 sequence: CASSSPAVAGVETQYF. DNA for the CDR3: TGCGCCAGCAGCTCCCCGGCCGTGGCGGGGGTGGAGACCCAGTACTTC.

The CDR3 loop is CATSMGFHTQYF. The DNA of the CDR3 is TGTGCCACCAGCATGGGCTTTCATACGCAGTATTTT. The chain couples TRBV15 to TRBJ2-3, with unresolved D. V was trimmed by 4 bases and J by 7 bases, leaving 9 bases between them. Germline loops: CDR1 LNHNV, CDR2 YYDKDF (reference sequence). The CDR3 loop spans 12 amino acids.

This rearrangement joins TRBV28 to TRBJ2-1, with 12 positions matching TRBD2. CDR3 length equals 15 residues. The V gene end was trimmed by 5 bases and the J gene end by 10 bases; junction bases not matched to a gene: 9. Germline CDR1 is MDHEN and CDR2 is SYDVKM. CDR3 DNA sequence: TGTGCCAGCAGTGGGTCTAGCGGGGGGGCCAAGGAGCAGTTCTTC. Protein product: CASSGSSGGAKEQFF.

The chain recombines TRBV7-9 with TRBJ1-2, with a possible D match to TRBD1 (5 bases). CDR1 and CDR2 (germline): SEHNR, FQNEAQ (reference sequence). There are 16 residues in the CDR3. V lost 1 base, J lost 4 bases, and 16 bases lay in between. CDR3 amino acids: CASSLEWEGPGYGYTF. DNA of the CDR3: TGTGCCAGCAGCTTAGAATGGGAGGGACCTGGCTATGGCTACACCTTC.

The chain links TRBV9 to TRBJ2-3; either TRBD1 or TRBD2 may fit D (6 bases each). From germline, CDR1 is SGDLS and CDR2 YYNGEE. V was cut by 0 bases and J by 2 bases, with 10 bases left in between. This CDR3 is built from 15 residues. The CDR3 sequence is CASSVAGGPTDTQYF. The CDR3 DNA reads as TGTGCCAGCAGCGTAGCCGGGGGCCCCACAGATACGCAGTATTTT.

The chain combines TRBV28 with TRBJ2-3; D gene uncertain. From germline, CDR1 is MDHEN and CDR2 SYDVKM. The CDR3 spans 12 residues. Trimming took 4 bases from V and 5 from J, leaving 7 bases between them. CDR3 amino acids: CASSSLGDTQYF. CDR3 nucleotide sequence: TGTGCCAGCAGTTCCCTGGGAGATACGCAGTATTTT. Drawing the rest from reference TRBV28 and TRBJ2-3, the complete variable domain is DVKVTQSSRYLVKRTGEKVFLECVQDMDHENMFWYRQDPGLGLRLIYFSYDVKMKEKGDIPEGYSVSREKKERFSLILESASTNQTSMYLCASSSLGDTQYFGPGTRLTVL.

V is TRBV28 and J is TRBJ2-1; either TRBD1 or TRBD2 may fit D (5 bases each). Germline V gene sequence: CDR1 MDHEN, CDR2 SYDVKM. This CDR3 spans 14 amino acids. Trimming removed 3 bases at V and 12 bases at J, with 18 bases between. Here the CDR3 reads CASSLDGTPLWQFF. CDR3 coding DNA: TGTGCCAGCAGTTTGGATGGGACCCCTCTTTGGCAGTTCTTC.

The J gene is TRBJ1-5, the V gene TRBV10-2; D is possibly TRBD1 (5 bases). Germline CDR1 is WSHSY and CDR2 is SAAADI. The CDR3 contains 13 residues. V was pared by 2 bases and J by 7 bases, with 9 bases between. The CDR3 loop reads CASSEGGYQPQHF. The DNA for the CDR3 is TGCGCCAGCAGTGAGGGGGGGTACCAGCCCCAGCATTTT.

CDR3 nucleotides: TGTGCCAGCAGTTACGGGACAGCCGACAACTATGGCTACACCTTC. Translated, it gives CASSYGTADNYGYTF. The chain employs TRBV6-6 and TRBJ1-2; 7 bases are a match to TRBD1. V gave up 2 bases and J gave up 2 bases; unmatched junction bases: 5. CDR3 length equals 15 residues. The germline V gene has CDR1 MNHNY and CDR2 SVGAGI (reference sequence).